The next 27 T cell receptor beta chains were all read from a single sample in a study of blood T cell repertoires in COVID-19 (dated by TCRdb to 2020 to 2021). Libraries came from the immunoSEQ multiplex PCR assay. TCRdb limited this immuneACCESS table to in-frame rearrangements with V and J called. A share of clones is missing; checked studies link under half to unresolved V genes, and the rest is unexplained. Here the sample has a few hundred thousand clones; roughly 90% occur a single time. Roughly 0.76% of the sample goes to the ten largest clones. Material for sequencing was peripheral blood. The receptors stem from a man between 18 and 35 years old with COVID-19, enrolled during active disease.

The chain uses TRBV12-3 or TRBV12-4 and TRBJ1-1; a weak D match, TRBD1 (6 bases). Trimming shortened V by 6 bases and J by 3 bases, and 11 bases separated the two germline ends. This CDR3 comprises 13 residues. CDR3 sequence (DNA): TGTGCCAGCAGCCTGACAGGCGACACTGAAGCTTTCTTT. Its protein product is CASSLTGDTEAFF.

This rearrangement joins TRBV5-1 to TRBJ2-3; 11 bases line up with TRBD2. CDR1 and CDR2 (germline): SGHRS, YFSETQ. The trim removed 7 bases at V and 6 bases at J, leaving 7 bases unmatched. The CDR3 runs 14 residues. As DNA, the CDR3 is TGCGCCAGCTCTCGACTAGCGGGGAGGGATACGCAGTATTTT. Amino acids: CASSRLAGRDTQYF.

The chain carries TRBV27 and TRBJ2-1, with 10 bases identical to TRBD2. The CDR3 length is 15 residues. Looked up from germline, CDR1 is MNHEY and CDR2 is SMNVEV (reference sequence). J gave up 7 bases and V 4 bases, and 7 bases lay outside the gene matches. CDR3 amino acids: CASSWLAGGGNEQFF. The CDR3 coding sequence is TGTGCCAGCAGTTGGTTAGCGGGAGGTGGAAATGAGCAGTTCTTC.

This chain links TRBV19 with TRBJ1-1; D is unclear. Germline lookup yields CDR1 LNHDA and CDR2 SQIVND (reference sequence). The CDR3 sequence is 13 residues long. Trimming removed 4 bases at V and 4 bases at J, with 10 bases between. The CDR3 loop is CASSTSRGTEAFF. CDR3 sequence (DNA): TGTGCCAGTAGTACCTCGCGGGGCACTGAAGCTTTCTTT.

The chain employs TRBV7-2 and TRBJ2-4, with D maybe TRBD2 (6 bases). This CDR3 contains 16 residues. The V gene's germline CDR1 is SGHTA and CDR2 FQGNSA. V lost 4 bases to trimming and J lost 3 bases, with 16 bases between them. The CDR3 nucleotides are TGTGCCAGCAGCTCCCAGGCGGGAAACCTCAAAAACATTCAGTACTTC. Protein sequence: CASSSQAGNLKNIQYF. Full variable domain (remainder filled in from reference TRBV7-2 and TRBJ2-4): GAGVSQSPSNKVTEKGKDVELRCDPISGHTALYWYRQSLGQGLEFLIYFQGNSAPDKSGLPSDRFSAERTGGSVSTLTIQRTQQEDSAVYLCASSSQAGNLKNIQYFGAGTRLSVL.

The chain has TRBV14 and TRBJ2-7; D may be TRBD2 (5 bases). The CDR3 extends over 14 amino acids. From germline, CDR1 is SGHDN and CDR2 FVKESK. Trimming took off 0 bases at V and 7 bases at J, with 13 bases between the two ends. The CDR3 coding sequence is TGTGCCAGCAGCCAAGACTACGGACGAGGGGAGCAGTACTTC. Its translation is CASSQDYGRGEQYF.

The V and J genes are TRBV11-3 and TRBJ2-3; no clear D. The CDR3 is 15 residues long. Per germline, CDR1 SGHNT and CDR2 YENEEA. The V and J ends lost 1 base and 4 bases respectively, with 12 bases between them. CDR3 sequence: CASSLAYAGADTQYF. In DNA form, the CDR3 reads TGTGCCAGCAGCTTAGCGTACGCTGGAGCAGATACGCAGTATTTT.

This sequence joins TRBV7-2 and TRBJ2-3; perhaps TRBD2 as D (6 bases). CDR3 length: 15 residues. CDR1 is SGHTA and CDR2 is FQGNSA in the germline V gene. Trimming took off 3 bases at V and 0 bases at J, with 10 bases between the two ends. The CDR3 region is CASSFPGTSTDTQYF. The CDR3 nucleotides are TGTGCCAGCAGCTTTCCGGGGACTAGCACAGATACGCAGTATTTT.

The genes are TRBV6-5 and TRBJ1-4; no clear D. The V end lost 6 bases, the J end lost 4 bases, and 12 bases lay between the germline ends. Germline V gene lookup returns CDR1 MNHEY and CDR2 SVGAGI. CDR3 size: 14 residues. CDR3 in amino acids: CASSPSVHNEKLFF. As DNA, the CDR3 is TGTGCCAGCAGCCCCTCAGTGCATAATGAAAAACTGTTTTTT.

This chain links TRBV24-1 with TRBJ2-1; TRBD2 aligns across 8 bases. The CDR3 is 16 amino acids. Germline-derived CDR1 and CDR2 are KGHDR and SFDVKD. The V and J ends lost 0 bases and 3 bases, in that order; junction bases with no gene match: 3. In DNA form, the CDR3 reads TGTGCCACCAGTGATTTGTCGACTAGCGACTACAATGAGCAGTTCTTC. Translating gives CATSDLSTSDYNEQFF.

This clone appeared a few times. The rearrangement joins TRBV5-1 to TRBJ2-2; a possible D gene is TRBD1 (6 bases). Trimming cost V 2 bases and J 5 bases, with 13 bases left between them. CDR1 is SGHRS, CDR2 YFSETQ, per germline. This CDR3 has 15 amino acids. CDR3 coding DNA: TGCGCCAGCAGCTTACCAGCCACAGGGACCGGGGAGCTGTTTTTT. Its protein product is CASSLPATGTGELFF.

J is TRBJ2-7 and V is TRBV5-1; a possible D gene is TRBD1 (5 bases). CDR1 and CDR2 (germline): SGHRS, YFSETQ. The CDR3 has 14 residues. V gave up 0 bases and J gave up 3 bases, with 10 bases separating them. Here the CDR3 DNA reads TGCGCCAGCAGCTTGGAAGGGGTGGGCTACGAGCAGTACTTC. Its protein is CASSLEGVGYEQYF.

The count of this clone is one. This chain uses TRBV5-1 with TRBJ2-3, with a weak D call TRBD1 (6 bases). The CDR3 has 14 residues. In germline, CDR1 is SGHRS, CDR2 YFSETQ. V was pared by 1 base and J by 8 bases, with 14 bases between. CDR3 DNA: TGCGCCAGCAGCTTGAGGGGGATGGATGTTACGCAGTATTTT. Protein: CASSLRGMDVTQYF.

The V and J genes are TRBV7-9 and TRBJ1-4; 7 nucleotides align to TRBD1. V was pared by 6 bases and J by 3 bases, with 4 bases of the junction left unmatched. CDR3 size: 14 residues. Germline values: CDR1 SEHNR, CDR2 FQNEAQ (reference sequence). CDR3 loop: CASRYGTANEKLFF. The DNA of the CDR3 is TGTGCCAGCAGATACGGGACAGCTAATGAAAAACTGTTTTTT.

The V call is TRBV6-5, the J call TRBJ2-3; TRBD2 might be the D (5 bases). This CDR3 comprises 13 residues. The V gene lost 7 bases and the J gene lost 1 base, with 9 bases spanning the gap. Germline assignment: CDR1 MNHEY and CDR2 SVGAGI. The CDR3 DNA follows: TGTGCCAGCACGGTGAGGGGCACAGATACGCAGTATTTT. Translating it yields CASTVRGTDTQYF.

Here the CDR3 DNA reads TGTGCCAGCAGCTTAGCGGCAGGGATGCGTTTTAATGAAGCTTTCTTT. Translating it yields CASSLAAGMRFNEAFF. The V and J genes are TRBV7-9 and TRBJ1-1; D perhaps matches TRBD1 (5 bases). The germline V and J ends were trimmed by 0 bases and 7 bases, with 18 bases remaining between them. CDR3 length equals 16 residues. Germline loops: CDR1 SEHNR, CDR2 FQNEAQ (reference sequence).

V and J are TRBV5-1 and TRBJ1-4; 8 bases fit TRBD1. Germline V gene lookup returns CDR1 SGHRS and CDR2 YFSETQ. The CDR3 sequence is 13 residues long. V was clipped by 5 bases and J by 8 bases; unmatched bases: 5. The CDR3 DNA is TGCGCCAGCAGGAAGGACAGGGACGAAAAACTGTTTTTT. This gives the protein CASRKDRDEKLFF.

This clone was counted ten times or more. The V call is TRBV19, the J call TRBJ2-1; 8 bases fit TRBD2. Per germline, CDR1 LNHDA and CDR2 SQIVND (reference sequence). The CDR3 covers 15 residues. V was pared by 4 bases and J by 5 bases, with 7 bases of the junction left unmatched. Written as DNA, the CDR3 is TGTGCCAGTAGTACGGGGGGACTAGGGGACAATGAGCAGTTCTTC. Translation gives CASSTGGLGDNEQFF.

The rearrangement uses TRBV25-1 and TRBJ2-1; tentatively, D is TRBD2 (5 bases). V lost 1 base, J lost 5 bases, and 9 bases lay in between. Germline CDR1 is MGHDK and CDR2 is SYGVNS. The CDR3 is 14 residues long. Here the CDR3 DNA reads TGTGCCAGCAGTGAATGGCGGGTTAACAATGAGCAGTTCTTC. As protein: CASSEWRVNNEQFF.

This clone is a singleton in its sample. The J gene is TRBJ2-3, the V gene TRBV24-1, with TRBD1 matching over 12 bases. The germline gives CDR1 KGHDR, CDR2 SFDVKD. The CDR3 has 15 residues. The V segment lost 4 bases and the J segment 6 bases; nucleotides outside the gene matches: 4. Written as DNA, the CDR3 is TGTGCCACCAGTGACGGGACAGGGGGCTCGGATACGCAGTATTTT. Translated, it gives CATSDGTGGSDTQYF.

The chain employs TRBV5-6 and TRBJ2-7, with D perhaps matching TRBD1 (6 bases). The CDR3 is 13 amino acids. Germline CDR1 SGHDT, CDR2 YYEEEE. Trimming removed 2 bases at V and 5 bases at J, with 11 bases between. The CDR3 sequence: CASSLKGVDEQYF. CDR3 nucleotide sequence: TGTGCCAGCAGCTTAAAGGGGGTGGACGAGCAGTACTTC.

The V gene is TRBV7-2, the J gene TRBJ2-7; unclear D gene. The CDR3 runs 14 residues. V was clipped by 1 base and J by 2 bases, with 9 bases between them. Germline V gene lookup returns CDR1 SGHTA and CDR2 FQGNSA. The CDR3 here is CASSLGGSTYEQYF. DNA of the CDR3: TGTGCCAGCAGCTTAGGAGGCAGTACCTACGAGCAGTACTTC.

The genes are TRBV5-1 and TRBJ1-1; the match to TRBD1 covers 8 bases. Germline loops: CDR1 SGHRS, CDR2 YFSETQ. The CDR3 has 14 amino acids. Trimming at V came to 0 bases and at J to 5 bases, leaving 3 bases not matched to a gene. Here the CDR3 reads CASSLDNRGTEAFF. The CDR3 DNA follows: TGCGCCAGCAGCTTGGATAACAGGGGGACTGAAGCTTTCTTT.

This rearrangement joins TRBV2 to TRBJ2-3; the match to TRBD2 covers 14 bases. CDR1 and CDR2 from the germline V gene are SNHLY and FYNNEI. This CDR3 is 15 amino acids long. J lost 10 bases, V lost 6 bases, and 9 bases had no gene match. The CDR3 DNA reads TGTGCCAGCAGCGAGACTAGCGGGGGGGCGGGTGCGCAGTATTTT. Residues: CASSETSGGAGAQYF. The whole variable domain, remainder taken from reference TRBV2 and TRBJ2-3, is EPEVTQTPSHQVTQMGQEVILRCVPISNHLYFYWYRQILGQKVEFLVSFYNNEISEKSEIFDDQFSVERPDGSNFTLKIRSTKLEDSAMYFCASSETSGGAGAQYFGPGTRLTVL.

This clone has only one observation. V and J are TRBV24-1 and TRBJ1-5; 7 bases align to TRBD1. The germline V gene encodes CDR1 KGHDR and CDR2 SFDVKD. Germline trimming cut 7 bases from V and 5 bases from J; bases unmatched to any gene: 10. CDR3 length equals 15 residues. The CDR3 DNA reads TGTGCCACCAGCACGACAGGGAAAGGCGATCAGCCCCAGCATTTT. It specifies CATSTTGKGDQPQHF.

The gene calls are TRBV15 and TRBJ1-2; TRBD1 might be the D (5 bases). CDR3 length: 14 residues. Trimming took 1 base from V and 2 from J, leaving 8 bases between them. CDR1 and CDR2 (germline): LNHNV, YYDKDF (reference sequence). The CDR3 here is CATSRAPGNYGYTF. The CDR3 nucleotides read TGTGCCACCAGCAGAGCCCCAGGGAACTATGGCTACACCTTC. Drawing the rest from reference TRBV15 and TRBJ1-2, the complete variable domain is DAMVIQNPRYQVTQFGKPVTLSCSQTLNHNVMYWYQQKSSQAPKLLFHYYDKDFNNEADTPDNFQSRRPNTSFCFLDIRSPGLGDTAMYLCATSRAPGNYGYTFGSGTRLTVV.

The CDR3 region has the DNA TGTGCCAGCAGCCTCCGGGACAGTGGAAACTATGGCTACACCTTC. It encodes CASSLRDSGNYGYTF. The rearrangement joins TRBV3-1 (or the pseudogene TRBV3-2) to TRBJ1-2; 7 positions agree with TRBD1. In germline, CDR1 is LGHDT, CDR2 YNNKEL (reference sequence). Trimming took 4 bases from V and 2 from J; bases not matched to a gene: 7. CDR3 size: 15 residues.